A single T cell receptor (beta chain) is shown here with its context. This entry is derived from a study of T cell repertoires in cytomegalovirus infection. MiXCR was run by TCRdb on the reads, yielding one entry per CDR3 protein. The sample has 740,000 or so distinct CDR3 sequences; 35% to 45% are singletons. From germline, CDR1 is GTSNPN and CDR2 SVGIG (reference sequence). The CDR3 has 13 amino acids. Trimming shortened V by 0 bases and J by 4 bases, and 9 bases separated the two germline ends. The chain joins TRBV30 to TRBJ1-1; D is unresolved. The source is a human donor in good health (CMV status not recorded). Some clones in this sample may be carry-over from other donors' samples. Sequenced input: PBMCs. CDR3 residues: CAWSVNWGTEAFF. CDR3 in DNA: TGTGCCTGGAGTGTAAATTGGGGCACTGAAGCTTTCTTT.